This T cell receptor (beta chain) was sequenced in a study of T cells after yellow fever vaccination (dated by TCRdb to between 2018 and 2021). Turning to the overall study: The SMART-Seq v4 Ultra Low Input RNA kit was used to prepare libraries from fractions with low cell numbers. Bulk TCR alpha and beta repertoires were sequenced longitudinally to track T-cell clones before and after primary and booster YFV17D yellow fever vaccination. Two healthy male donors made up the cohort, one aged 18 to 30 years and the other aged 30 to 40 years. Bulk PBMC replicates and cell subsets were isolated from blood drawn at multiple timepoints before and after both primary and secondary immunization.

The junction shows trimming of 0 bases on V and 4 bases on J, plus 9 bases between the germline ends. Counted from cysteine to phenylalanine, this CDR3 has 14 amino acids. Only the CDR3 portion is preserved as DNA: 42 bases, with reading frame beginning at the first base. From a lookup of the germline V gene, CDR1 and CDR2 are LGHNA and YSLEER. Interpreted using the paper, the treatment or condition label stands for: live attenuated yellow fever vaccine strain. At each blood-draw timepoint, two biological replicates of bulk PBMCs were obtained. A standard Ficoll-Paque protocol was used to isolate PBMCs from peripheral blood. TriZol was used to extract RNA from bulk PBMCs, CD4 and CD8 fractions, and dextramer-positive and dextramer-negative fractions. Study-level results and caveats: Because abundant contaminating clonotypes from the bulk population could be contained in FACS-sorted repertoires, computational filtering was required. Most clones expanded after primary vaccination (approximately 95% of CD4 and 70% to 90% of CD8) were re-detected after the booster, suggesting that broad memory maintenance occurred. Because only two donors were included in the study, the extent to which the findings can be generalized is limited. Compared with the primary T-cell response, the secondary T-cell response was faster but weaker, reaching its peak on day 5 rather than on day 15. A small share of clonotypes was detected in both CD4 and CD8 compartments, with the overlap likely arising from convergent recombination.

This clonotype was recorded a few times. No cognate antigen has been identified for it. Nothing much larger sits one base from this clone, and base qualities are not available. Sequencer: Illumina NovaSeq 6000. Synthesis of TCR cDNA relied on 5'RACE template switching, a step that introduced a universal primer site along with unique molecular identifiers. cDNA synthesis was primed from both the TCR alpha and TCR beta constant segments. Library amplification used two PCR steps, and the second PCR step added sample barcodes and sequencing adapters. Libraries were sequenced on Illumina HiSeq 2500 (2x100 bp) or NovaSeq (2x150 bp). The paper's processing steps were these. Demultiplexing of reads and collapsing into UMI consensus sequences were performed with MIGEC, and V(D)J alignment was carried out with MiXCR. Vaccine-responding clonotypes were defined with edgeR using replicate PBMC samples, requiring FDR below 0.01 and a log2 fold change above 5 up to day 15. Each bulk clonotype received a CD4 or CD8 identity based on whether the sequenced CD4 or CD8 repertoire contained that clonotype at higher abundance. TCRdb trimmed the raw reads at Q25, called clones with MiXCR and kept productive beta chains. Rows with one shared CDR3 protein collapse into an entry with the most common genes and DNA. TCRdb's processing, not the authors', yielded these V and J calls. Within this sample are fewer than 500,000 distinct CDR3 sequences, with about 17% of them counted one time only. The top ten constitute 15% to 20% of the sample.

The rearranged segments are TRBV4-3 and TRBJ1-2, with the D gene uncertain. The sequence was obtained from a man aged 18 to 35 who received the YFV17D yellow fever vaccine. Source: PBMCs, taken before the yellow fever booster vaccination. The CDR3 sequence is CASSQETATYGYTF. The bases read TGCGCCAGCAGCCAAGAAACAGCGACCTATGGCTACACCTTC.